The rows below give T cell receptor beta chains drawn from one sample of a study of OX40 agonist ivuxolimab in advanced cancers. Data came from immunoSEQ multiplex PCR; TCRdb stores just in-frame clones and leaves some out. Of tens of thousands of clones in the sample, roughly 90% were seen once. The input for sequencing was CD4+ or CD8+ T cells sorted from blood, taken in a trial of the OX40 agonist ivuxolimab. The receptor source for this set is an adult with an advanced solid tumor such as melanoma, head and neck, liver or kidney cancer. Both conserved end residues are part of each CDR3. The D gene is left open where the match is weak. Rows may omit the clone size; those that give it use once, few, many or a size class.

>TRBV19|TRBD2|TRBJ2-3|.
CASKSLAGGLTDTQYF
TGTGCCAGTAAATCACTAGCGGGAGGGCTCACAGATACGCAGTATTTT
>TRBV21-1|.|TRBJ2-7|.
CATIWQAASYEQYF
TGTGCCACCATTTGGCAGGCGGCCTCCTACGAGCAGTACTTC
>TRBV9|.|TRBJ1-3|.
CASSVVGRLSGNTIYF
TGTGCCAGCAGCGTAGTGGGCAGACTATCTGGAAACACCATATATTTT
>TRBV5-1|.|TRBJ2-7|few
CASSLKLGSTNEQYF
TGCGCCAGCAGCTTGAAATTAGGGTCCACCAACGAGCAGTACTTC
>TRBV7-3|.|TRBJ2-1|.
CASSFLAESNEQFF
TGTGCCAGCAGCTTTTTAGCGGAGAGCAATGAGCAGTTCTTC
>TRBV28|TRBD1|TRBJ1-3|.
CASSLWATGAGNTIYF
TGTGCCAGCAGTTTATGGGCGACAGGGGCCGGAAACACCATATATTTT
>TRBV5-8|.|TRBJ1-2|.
CASALEGGYTF
TGTGCCAGCGCCCTAGAGGGTGGCTACACCTTC
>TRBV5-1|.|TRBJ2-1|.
CASSLGGFSYNEQFF
TGCGCCAGCAGCTTGGGAGGGTTCTCCTACAATGAGCAGTTCTTC
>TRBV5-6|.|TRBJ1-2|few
CASSFGRNYGYTF
TGTGCCAGCAGCTTCGGGCGGAACTATGGCTACACCTTC
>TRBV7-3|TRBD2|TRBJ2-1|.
CASSLAGDGVNEQFF
TGTGCCAGCAGCCTAGCGGGAGACGGGGTCAATGAGCAGTTCTTC
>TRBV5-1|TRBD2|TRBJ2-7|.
CASSTTSGSGEQYF
TGCGCCAGCAGCACTACTAGCGGGAGCGGAGAGCAGTACTTC
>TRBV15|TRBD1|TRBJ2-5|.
CATSRAGTGPETQYF
TGTGCCACCAGCAGAGCTGGGACAGGGCCAGAGACCCAGTACTTC
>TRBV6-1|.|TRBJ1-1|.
CATKVVMNTEAFF
TGTGCCACCAAAGTTGTGATGAACACTGAAGCTTTCTTT
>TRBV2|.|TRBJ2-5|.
CASSHSREETQYF
TGTGCCAGCAGTCACTCGCGCGAAGAGACCCAGTACTTC
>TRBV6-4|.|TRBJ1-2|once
CASRSDYNYGYTF
TGTGCCAGCCGGTCCGACTATAACTATGGCTACACCTTC
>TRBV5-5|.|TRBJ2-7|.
CASSLAHSSYEQYF
TGTGCCAGCAGCTTGGCCCATAGCTCCTACGAGCAGTACTTC
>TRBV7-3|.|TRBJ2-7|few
CASSSQGGPYEQYF
TGTGCCAGCAGCTCCCAGGGGGGACCTTACGAGCAGTACTTC
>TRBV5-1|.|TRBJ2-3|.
CASSFGRQADTQYF
TGCGCCAGCAGCTTTGGTCGTCAGGCAGATACGCAGTATTTT
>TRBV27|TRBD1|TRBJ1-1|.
CASTSGGTRVPATEAFF
TGTGCCAGCACTTCAGGGGGGACCCGGGTCCCAGCGACTGAAGCTTTCTTT
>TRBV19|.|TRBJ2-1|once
CASTLGSGGVLNEQFF
TGTGCCAGTACCCTTGGGTCCGGAGGGGTCCTCAATGAGCAGTTCTTC
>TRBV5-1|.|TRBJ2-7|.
CATRASGGYYEQYF
TGCGCCACCCGGGCCTCCGGGGGATATTACGAGCAGTACTTC
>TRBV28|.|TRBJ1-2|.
CASSLSAGNSYGYTF
TGTGCCAGCAGTTTATCCGCGGGCAACTCCTATGGCTACACCTTC